The 20 T cell receptor beta chains presented below share a single source sample, sequenced in a study of blood T cell repertoires in COVID-19. Profiled with immunoSEQ multiplex PCR; TCRdb holds only in-frame clones, not every one. Of 200,000 to 300,000 clones listed, 85% to 90% were seen once; the top ten hold 3.7%. Sequencing was performed on peripheral blood. These receptor sequences come from a woman aged 40 to 50 with acute or convalescent COVID-19.

The chain uses TRBV6-1 and TRBJ1-2; a possible D gene is TRBD1 (6 bases). V was clipped by 1 base and J by 7 bases, with 7 bases between them. Looked up from germline, CDR1 is MNHNS and CDR2 is SASEGT. CDR3 size: 12 residues. The DNA for the CDR3 is TGTGCCAGCAGTGAAGACAGGGTTGGCTACACCTTC. Its protein is CASSEDRVGYTF.

The V call is TRBV18, the J call TRBJ2-5; D is unclear. Germline V CDR1 and CDR2: KGHSH, LQKENI. This CDR3 region has 11 residues. V was clipped by 6 bases and J by 2 bases, with 4 bases between them. The chain's CDR3 is CASSPQETQYF. The DNA of the CDR3 is TGTGCCAGCTCCCCTCAAGAGACCCAGTACTTC.

This clone was detected once. The gene calls are TRBV29-1 and TRBJ1-1, with 8 bases identical to TRBD1. The CDR3 length is 12 residues. Germline V gene sequence: CDR1 SQVTM, CDR2 ANQGSEA. The V and J ends lost 6 bases and 4 bases, in that order; junction bases with no gene match: 4. In DNA form, the CDR3 reads TGCAGCGTAGGGACAGGCGCCACTGAAGCTTTCTTT. It is translated as CSVGTGATEAFF.

This chain joins TRBV7-9 and TRBJ1-1, with a possible D match to TRBD1 (6 bases). Germline CDR1 SEHNR, CDR2 FQNEAQ (reference sequence). V shed 1 base and J shed 1 base, with 7 bases lying between them. The CDR3 extends over 14 amino acids. The CDR3 sequence: CASSLGQANTEAFF. As DNA, the CDR3 is TGTGCCAGCAGCTTAGGACAGGCGAACACTGAAGCTTTCTTT.

J is TRBJ1-1 and V is TRBV6-5; 7 bases map to TRBD1. This CDR3 has 13 residues. CDR1 and CDR2 from the germline V gene are MNHEY and SVGAGI. With 8 bases clipped from V and 5 bases from J, the junction kept 8 bases outside the gene matches. The CDR3 protein is CASGRTDRTEAFF. For the CDR3, the DNA is TGTGCCAGCGGTAGGACGGACAGGACTGAAGCTTTCTTT.

The chain uses TRBV19 and TRBJ1-6; no reliable D call. This CDR3 is 15 amino acids long. Germline assignment: CDR1 LNHDA and CDR2 SQIVND (reference sequence). Trimming cost V 8 bases and J 9 bases, with 20 bases left between them. DNA of the CDR3: TGTGCCAGTTCGACACAGCGGCATAAGGGTTCACCCCTCCACTTT. Its protein product is CASSTQRHKGSPLHF.

The chain is built from TRBV5-8 and TRBJ1-3; tentatively, D is TRBD1 (6 bases). Deletions cut 4 bases from V and 0 bases from J, with 11 bases between. This CDR3 is 15 amino acids long. Germline V gives CDR1 SGHTS, CDR2 YDEGEE. CDR3 in amino acids: CASSPGHRSGNTIYF. DNA of the CDR3: TGTGCCAGCAGCCCGGGACACCGCTCTGGAAACACCATATATTTT.

A note on this clone: Other DNA sequences within the sample encode an identical CDR3. This sequence joins TRBV11-2 and TRBJ1-2; D not resolved. Germline V gene sequence: CDR1 SGHAT, CDR2 FQNNGV. Trimming pared 3 bases from V and 4 bases from J, leaving 6 bases between. The CDR3 has 12 residues. The CDR3 is CASSFSGYGYTF. CDR3 DNA: TGTGCCAGCAGCTTTAGCGGCTATGGCTACACCTTC.

The chain carries TRBV7-2 and TRBJ1-2; 7 bases fit TRBD1. Germline V lookup: CDR1 SGHTA, CDR2 FQGNSA. The junction had 12 bases not matched to a gene; V was cut back by 5 bases and J by 6 bases. This CDR3 region has 15 residues. This CDR3 is CASSRTVQGLHGYTF. The CDR3 nucleotides are TGTGCCAGCAGCCGGACGGTACAGGGGCTTCATGGCTACACCTTC. The variable domain in full, completed from reference TRBV7-2 and TRBJ1-2, reads GAGVSQSPSNKVTEKGKDVELRCDPISGHTALYWYRQSLGQGLEFLIYFQGNSAPDKSGLPSDRFSAERTGGSVSTLTIQRTQQEDSAVYLCASSRTVQGLHGYTFGSGTRLTVV.

V is TRBV9 and J is TRBJ1-3; D not resolved. V gave up 3 bases and J gave up 0 bases, with 7 bases separating them. Germline CDR1 and CDR2: SGDLS and YYNGEE. The CDR3 sequence is 14 residues long. CDR3 DNA: TGTGCCAGCAGCGACTTTAGCTCTGGAAACACCATATATTTT. This codes for CASSDFSSGNTIYF.

The chain combines TRBV24-1 with TRBJ1-2; 8 positions match TRBD1. J was trimmed by 0 bases and V by 10 bases; bases with no gene match: 6. Germline V gives CDR1 KGHDR, CDR2 SFDVKD. The CDR3 extends over 14 amino acids. The CDR3 sequence is CATVDRGPNYGYTF. The CDR3 DNA reads TGTGCCACGGTTGACAGGGGTCCTAACTATGGCTACACCTTC.

This sequence joins TRBV5-1 and TRBJ1-2, with D possibly being TRBD1 (6 bases). Germline CDR1 is SGHRS and CDR2 is YFSETQ. CDR3 length: 14 residues. Trimming pared 2 bases from V and 6 bases from J, leaving 14 bases between. The CDR3 protein is CASSLITGTNGYTF. The DNA for the CDR3 is TGCGCCAGCAGCTTAATAACAGGGACGAATGGCTACACCTTC.

V and J are TRBV7-9 and TRBJ2-7, with 8 bases matching TRBD2. The CDR3 is made up of 15 amino acids. The V and J ends lost 0 bases and 2 bases, in that order; junction bases with no gene match: 3. The germline V gene has CDR1 SEHNR and CDR2 FQNEAQ (reference sequence). Here the CDR3 reads CASSLAAGGAYEQYV. For the CDR3, the DNA is TGTGCCAGCAGCTTAGCGGCGGGGGGCGCCTACGAGCAGTACGTC.

The chain recombines TRBV9 with TRBJ2-1; TRBD2 matches at 8 bases. The ends lost 0 bases at V and 9 bases at J; junction bases unmatched: 8. Looked up from germline, CDR1 is SGDLS and CDR2 is YYNGEE. The CDR3 is made up of 15 amino acids. CDR3 amino acids: CASSVDGGAYSEQFF. The CDR3 DNA reads TGTGCCAGCAGCGTAGACGGGGGGGCCTATTCTGAGCAGTTCTTC.

The CDR3 spells CASSLGTPLSGNTIYF. Here the CDR3 DNA reads TGTGCCAGTAGTCTCGGGACACCACTCTCTGGAAACACCATATATTTT. The chain is built from TRBV19 and TRBJ1-3, with D perhaps TRBD1 (6 bases). The CDR3 has 16 amino acids. Germline V gives CDR1 LNHDA, CDR2 SQIVND (reference sequence). V lost 5 bases and J lost 0, with 14 bases in between.

The chain uses TRBV10-3 and TRBJ1-1; D perhaps matches TRBD1 (5 bases). CDR1 and CDR2 from the germline V gene are ENHRY and SYGVKD. Trimming left V 6 bases short and J 3 bases short, with 14 bases between. This CDR3 contains 14 residues. CDR3 DNA: TGTGCCATCAGCGCAGTTGTAGGGGACACTGAAGCTTTCTTT. This translates into CAISAVVGDTEAFF.

V and J are TRBV27 and TRBJ2-1; weak D call: TRBD2 (5 bases). V lost 4 bases, J lost 1 base, and 8 bases lay in between. The CDR3 has 14 amino acids. Germline CDR1 MNHEY, CDR2 SMNVEV (reference sequence). This CDR3 is CASSSTSSYNEQFF. The CDR3 DNA is TGTGCCAGCAGTTCCACTAGTTCCTACAATGAGCAGTTCTTC.

V is TRBV3-1 (or the pseudogene TRBV3-2) and J is TRBJ2-2; D is undetermined. The length of the CDR3 is 17 residues. V lost 0 bases to trimming and J lost 0 bases, with 11 bases between them. CDR1 is LGHDT and CDR2 is YNNKEL in the germline V gene (reference sequence). Here the CDR3 reads CASSQDLGLTNTGELFF. The CDR3 coding sequence is TGTGCCAGCAGCCAAGATCTCGGGTTAACGAACACCGGGGAGCTGTTTTTT.

This clone was observed a few times. The V and J genes are TRBV11-2 and TRBJ2-3; a weak D match, TRBD1 (6 bases). V dropped 1 base and J dropped 2 bases, with 16 bases sitting between them. This CDR3 has 17 amino acids. Germline V CDR1 and CDR2: SGHAT, FQNNGV. CDR3 bases: TGTGCCAGCAGCTTAGGAACACAGGGACATAACACAGATACGCAGTATTTT. Its protein product is CASSLGTQGHNTDTQYF.

This clone was detected only once. The genes are TRBV11-3 and TRBJ2-5; TRBD2 might be the D (6 bases). Germline CDR1 reads SGHNT; CDR2 reads YENEEA. V gave up 1 base and J gave up 5 bases, with 14 bases separating them. The CDR3 is 15 amino acids. DNA for the CDR3: TGTGCCAGCAGCTTAGGTGGGGGGAAGAAGGAGACCCAGTACTTC. It specifies CASSLGGGKKETQYF.